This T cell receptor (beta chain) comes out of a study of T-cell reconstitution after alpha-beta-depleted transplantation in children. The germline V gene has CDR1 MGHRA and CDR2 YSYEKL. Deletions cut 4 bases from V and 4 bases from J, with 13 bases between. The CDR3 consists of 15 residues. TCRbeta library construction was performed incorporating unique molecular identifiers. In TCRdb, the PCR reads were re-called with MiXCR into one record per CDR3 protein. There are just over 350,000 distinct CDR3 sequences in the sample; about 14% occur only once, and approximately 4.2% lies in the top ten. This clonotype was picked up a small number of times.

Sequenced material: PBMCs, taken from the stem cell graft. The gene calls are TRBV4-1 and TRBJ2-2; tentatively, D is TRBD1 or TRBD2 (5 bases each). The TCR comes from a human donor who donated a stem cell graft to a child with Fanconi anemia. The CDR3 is CASSPHGTTTGELFF. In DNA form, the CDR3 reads TGCGCCAGCAGCCCCCACGGGACCACCACCGGGGAGCTGTTTTTT.